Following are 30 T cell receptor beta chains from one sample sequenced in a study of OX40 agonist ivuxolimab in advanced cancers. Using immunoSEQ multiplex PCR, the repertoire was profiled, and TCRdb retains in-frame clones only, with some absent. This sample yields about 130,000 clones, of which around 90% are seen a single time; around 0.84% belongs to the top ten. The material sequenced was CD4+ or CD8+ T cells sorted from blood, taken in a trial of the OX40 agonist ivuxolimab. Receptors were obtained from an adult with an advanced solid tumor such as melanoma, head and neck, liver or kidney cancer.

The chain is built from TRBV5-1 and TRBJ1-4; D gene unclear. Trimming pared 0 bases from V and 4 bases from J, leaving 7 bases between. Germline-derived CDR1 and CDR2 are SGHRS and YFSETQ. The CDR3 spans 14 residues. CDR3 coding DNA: TGCGCCAGCAGCTTGGTTGGGGATAATGAAAAACTGTTTTTT. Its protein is CASSLVGDNEKLFF.

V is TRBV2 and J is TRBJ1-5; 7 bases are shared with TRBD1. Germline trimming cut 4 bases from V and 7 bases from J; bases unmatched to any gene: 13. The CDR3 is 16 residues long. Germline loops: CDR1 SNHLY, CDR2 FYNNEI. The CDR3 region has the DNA TGTGCCAGCAGTGTCGGACGACAGGGCGGATCCCAGCCCCAGCATTTT. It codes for CASSVGRQGGSQPQHF.

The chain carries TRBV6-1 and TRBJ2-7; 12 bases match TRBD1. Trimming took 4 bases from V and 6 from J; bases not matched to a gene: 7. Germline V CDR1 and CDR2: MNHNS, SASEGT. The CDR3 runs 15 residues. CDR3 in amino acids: CASSVSGQGAGEQYF. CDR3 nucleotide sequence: TGTGCCAGCAGTGTCTCGGGACAGGGGGCGGGCGAGCAGTACTTC.

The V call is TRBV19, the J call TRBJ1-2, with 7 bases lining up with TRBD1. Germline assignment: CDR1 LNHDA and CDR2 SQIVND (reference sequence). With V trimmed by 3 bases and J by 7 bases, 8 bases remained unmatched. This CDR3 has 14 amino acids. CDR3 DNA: TGTGCCAGTAGTATTGGAGACAGGGAGGCTGGCTACACCTTC. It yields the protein CASSIGDREAGYTF.

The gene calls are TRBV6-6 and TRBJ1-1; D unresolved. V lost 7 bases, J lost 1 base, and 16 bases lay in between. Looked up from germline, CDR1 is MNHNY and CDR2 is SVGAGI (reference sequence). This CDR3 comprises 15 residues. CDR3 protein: CASTLETPGNTEAFF. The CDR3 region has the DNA TGTGCCAGCACCCTCGAGACCCCAGGGAACACTGAAGCTTTCTTT.

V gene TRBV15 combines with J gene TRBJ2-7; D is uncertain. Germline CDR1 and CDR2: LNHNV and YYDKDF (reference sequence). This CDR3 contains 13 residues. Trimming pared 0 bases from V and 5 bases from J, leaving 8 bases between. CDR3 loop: CATSRDFRDEQYF. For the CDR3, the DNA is TGTGCCACCAGCAGAGATTTTAGGGACGAGCAGTACTTC.

The CDR3 protein is CASSSGGTGEDTQYF. CDR3 nucleotide sequence: TGTGCCAGCAGCAGCGGGGGGACAGGGGAGGATACGCAGTATTTT. The chain uses TRBV6-5 and TRBJ2-3; D might be TRBD1 (10 bases). With 6 bases removed from V and 6 bases from J, the gap between germline ends came to 19 bases. CDR1 and CDR2 from the germline V gene are MNHEY and SVGAGI. The CDR3 contains 15 residues.

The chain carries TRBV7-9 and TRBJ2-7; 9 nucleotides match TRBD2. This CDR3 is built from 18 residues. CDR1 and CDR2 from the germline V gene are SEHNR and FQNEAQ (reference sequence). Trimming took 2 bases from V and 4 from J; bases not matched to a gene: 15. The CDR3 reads CASSLYPIEREVRYEQYF. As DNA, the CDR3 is TGTGCCAGCAGCTTATACCCCATTGAGCGGGAGGTCCGTTACGAGCAGTACTTC.

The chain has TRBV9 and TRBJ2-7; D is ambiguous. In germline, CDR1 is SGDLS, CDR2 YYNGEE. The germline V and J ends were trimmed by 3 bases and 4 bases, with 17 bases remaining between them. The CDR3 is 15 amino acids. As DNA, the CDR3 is TGTGCCAGCAGCGCCGGACCTACTGCGTCGTACGAGCAGTACTTC. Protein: CASSAGPTASYEQYF.

CDR3 nucleotide sequence: TGTGCCAGCAGTTACGCCCTCAACTACGAGCAGTACTTC. It yields the protein CASSYALNYEQYF. The genes are TRBV6-5 and TRBJ2-5; no clear D gene. With the DNA end fitting TRBJ2-7 better, the J assignment may be wrong. CDR3 length: 13 residues. Germline-derived CDR1 and CDR2 are MNHEY and SVGAGI.

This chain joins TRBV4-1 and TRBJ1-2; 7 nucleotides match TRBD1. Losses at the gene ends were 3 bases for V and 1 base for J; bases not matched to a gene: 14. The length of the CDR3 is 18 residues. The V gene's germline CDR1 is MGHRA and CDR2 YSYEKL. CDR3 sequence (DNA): TGCGCCAGCAGCCATCGCGCGAGGGGGGACAGCCTTAACTATGGCTACACCTTC. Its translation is CASSHRARGDSLNYGYTF.

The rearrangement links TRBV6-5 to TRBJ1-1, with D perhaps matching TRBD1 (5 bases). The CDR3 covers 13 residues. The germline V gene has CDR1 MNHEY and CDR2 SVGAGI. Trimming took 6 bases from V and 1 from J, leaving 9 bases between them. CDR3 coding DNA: TGTGCCAGCAGCCGTGGGGGGAACACTGAAGCTTTCTTT. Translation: CASSRGGNTEAFF.

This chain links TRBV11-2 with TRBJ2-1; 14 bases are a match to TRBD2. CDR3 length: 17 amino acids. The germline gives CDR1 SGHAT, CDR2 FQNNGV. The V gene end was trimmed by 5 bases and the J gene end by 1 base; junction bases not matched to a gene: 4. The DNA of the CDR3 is TGTGCCAGCAGCCCCCGGACTAGCGGGAGGTCCTACAATGAGCAGTTCTTC. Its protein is CASSPRTSGRSYNEQFF.

This CDR3 reads CASSIGTLATMAEQFF. CDR3 nucleotide sequence: TGTGCCAGTAGTATCGGGACTCTAGCAACAATGGCTGAGCAGTTCTTC. This chain links TRBV19 with TRBJ2-1; D perhaps matches TRBD2 (6 bases). Germline V gene lookup returns CDR1 LNHDA and CDR2 SQIVND (reference sequence). The CDR3 loop spans 16 amino acids. Trimming cost V 3 bases and J 9 bases, with 21 bases left between them.

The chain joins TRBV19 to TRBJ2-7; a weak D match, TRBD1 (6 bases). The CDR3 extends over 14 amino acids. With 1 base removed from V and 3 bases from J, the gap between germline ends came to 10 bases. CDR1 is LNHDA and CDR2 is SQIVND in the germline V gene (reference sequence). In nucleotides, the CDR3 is TGTGCCAGTAGTATAGGGACAGACTTCTACGAGCAGTACTTC. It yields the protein CASSIGTDFYEQYF.

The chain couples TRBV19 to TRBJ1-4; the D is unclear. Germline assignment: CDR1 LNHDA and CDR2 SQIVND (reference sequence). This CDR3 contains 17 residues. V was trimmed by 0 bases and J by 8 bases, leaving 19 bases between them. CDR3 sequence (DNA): TGTGCCAGTAGTATAGAACCCATCTTGGGGAGGCAGGAAAAACTGTTTTTT. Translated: CASSIEPILGRQEKLFF.

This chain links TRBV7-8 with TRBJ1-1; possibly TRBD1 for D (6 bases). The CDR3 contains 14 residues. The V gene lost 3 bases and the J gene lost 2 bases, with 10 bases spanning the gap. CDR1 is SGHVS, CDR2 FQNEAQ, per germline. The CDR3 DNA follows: TGTGCCAGCAGCTTTTCCAGGGGTAACACTGAAGCTTTCTTT. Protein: CASSFSRGNTEAFF.

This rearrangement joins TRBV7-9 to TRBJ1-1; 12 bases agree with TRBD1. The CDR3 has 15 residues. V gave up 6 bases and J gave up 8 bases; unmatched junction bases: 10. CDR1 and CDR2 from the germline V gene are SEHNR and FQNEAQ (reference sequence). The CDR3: CASRLTGQGAEEAFF. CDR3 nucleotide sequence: TGTGCCAGCAGGCTAACGGGACAGGGGGCGGAGGAAGCTTTCTTT.

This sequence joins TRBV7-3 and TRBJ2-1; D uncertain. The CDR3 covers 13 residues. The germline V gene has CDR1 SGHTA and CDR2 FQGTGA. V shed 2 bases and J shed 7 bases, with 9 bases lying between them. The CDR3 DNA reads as TGTGCCAGCAGCTTAGCATCGACGAATGAGCAGTTCTTC. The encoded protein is CASSLASTNEQFF. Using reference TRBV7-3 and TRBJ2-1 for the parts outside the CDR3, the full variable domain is GAGVSQTPSNKVTEKGKYVELRCDPISGHTALYWYRQSLGQGPEFLIYFQGTGAADDSGLPNDRFFAVRPEGSVSTLKIQRTERGDSAVYLCASSLASTNEQFFGPGTRLTVL.

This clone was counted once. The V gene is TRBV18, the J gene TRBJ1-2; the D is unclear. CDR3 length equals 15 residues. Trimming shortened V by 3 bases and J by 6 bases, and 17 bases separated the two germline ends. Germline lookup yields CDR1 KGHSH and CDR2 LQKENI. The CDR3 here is CASSPPSTGPDGYTF. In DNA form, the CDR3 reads TGTGCCAGCTCACCTCCTAGTACCGGGCCCGATGGCTACACCTTC.

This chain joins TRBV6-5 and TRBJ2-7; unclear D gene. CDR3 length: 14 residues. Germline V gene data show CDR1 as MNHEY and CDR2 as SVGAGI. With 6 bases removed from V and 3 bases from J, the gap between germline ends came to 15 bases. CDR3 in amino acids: CASSMNYRNYEQYF. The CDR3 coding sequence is TGTGCCAGCAGCATGAATTATAGGAACTACGAGCAGTACTTC.

The CDR3 sequence is CASSLRQGFVFRTDTQYF. The CDR3 DNA sequence: TGTGCCAGCAGTTTACGGCAGGGATTCGTCTTTCGCACAGATACGCAGTATTTT. The genes are TRBV28 and TRBJ2-3; D may be TRBD1 (5 bases). The CDR3 has 18 amino acids. V was pared by 2 bases and J by 1 base, with 19 bases between. CDR1 and CDR2 from the germline V gene are MDHEN and SYDVKM.

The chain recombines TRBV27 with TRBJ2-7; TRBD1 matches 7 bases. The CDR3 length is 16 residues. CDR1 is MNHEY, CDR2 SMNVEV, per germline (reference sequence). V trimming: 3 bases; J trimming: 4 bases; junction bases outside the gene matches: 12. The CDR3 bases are TGTGCCAGCAGTTTTGGTCTCAAGGGGGCTATGTACGAGCAGTACTTC. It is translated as CASSFGLKGAMYEQYF.

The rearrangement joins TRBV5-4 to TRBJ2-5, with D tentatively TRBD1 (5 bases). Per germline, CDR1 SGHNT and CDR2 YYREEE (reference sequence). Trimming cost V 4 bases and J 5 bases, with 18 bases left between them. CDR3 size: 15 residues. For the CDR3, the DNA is TGTGCCAGCAGCCCCACCGCCAGGGCATGGGAGACCCAGTACTTC. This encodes CASSPTARAWETQYF.

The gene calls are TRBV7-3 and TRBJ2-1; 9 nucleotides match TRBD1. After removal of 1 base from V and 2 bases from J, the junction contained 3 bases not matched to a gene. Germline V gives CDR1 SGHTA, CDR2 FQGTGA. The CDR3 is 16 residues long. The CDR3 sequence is CASSLKWDRAYNEQFF. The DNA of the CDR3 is TGTGCCAGCAGCTTAAAGTGGGACAGGGCCTACAATGAGCAGTTCTTC.

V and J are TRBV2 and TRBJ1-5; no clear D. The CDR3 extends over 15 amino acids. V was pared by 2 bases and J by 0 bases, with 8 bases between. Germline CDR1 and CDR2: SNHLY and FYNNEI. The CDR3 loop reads CASSELGVSNQPQHF. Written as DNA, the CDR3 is TGTGCCAGCAGTGAACTCGGGGTTAGCAATCAGCCCCAGCATTTT.

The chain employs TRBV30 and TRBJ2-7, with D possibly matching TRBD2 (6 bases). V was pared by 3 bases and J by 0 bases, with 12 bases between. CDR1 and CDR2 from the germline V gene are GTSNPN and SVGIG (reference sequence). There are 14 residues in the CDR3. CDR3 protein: CAWRGDFSSYEQYF. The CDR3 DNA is TGTGCCTGGAGGGGGGACTTTAGCTCCTACGAGCAGTACTTC.

CDR3 coding DNA: TGTGCCAGCTCACCAACGGGATTCGCCTATGGCTACACCTTC. Translating it yields CASSPTGFAYGYTF. This rearrangement joins TRBV18 to TRBJ1-2, with no clear D. CDR3 length equals 14 residues. Germline CDR1 KGHSH, CDR2 LQKENI. V lost 2 bases and J lost 4, with 11 bases in between.

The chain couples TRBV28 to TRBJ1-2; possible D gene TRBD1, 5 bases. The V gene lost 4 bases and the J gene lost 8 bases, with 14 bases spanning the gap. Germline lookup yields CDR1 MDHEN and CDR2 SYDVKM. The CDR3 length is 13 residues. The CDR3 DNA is TGTGCCAGCAGTTCCCAAGGGGTAAGCGGCTACACCTTC. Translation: CASSSQGVSGYTF.

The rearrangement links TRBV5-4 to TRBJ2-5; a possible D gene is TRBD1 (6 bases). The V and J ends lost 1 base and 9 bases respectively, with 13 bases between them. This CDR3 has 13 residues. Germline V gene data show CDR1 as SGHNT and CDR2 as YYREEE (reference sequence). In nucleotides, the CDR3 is TGTGCCAGCAGCTTGACGCGGAACAGGGCCCAGTACTTC. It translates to CASSLTRNRAQYF. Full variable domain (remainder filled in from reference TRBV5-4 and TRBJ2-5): ETGVTQSPTHLIKTRGQQVTLRCSSQSGHNTVSWYQQALGQGPQFIFQYYREEENGRGNFPPRFSGLQFPNYSSELNVNALELDDSALYLCASSLTRNRAQYFGPGTRLLVL.